Below, 23 T cell receptor beta chains from the same sample are listed, as sequenced in a study of early T cells in non-severe SARS-CoV-2 infection. One entry per CDR3 protein results from TCRdb running MiXCR on the 5' RACE reads. Altogether approximately 45,000 distinct CDR3 sequences are present, 6.1% being singletons, with the ten largest covering over 10%. The sample comprised whole blood. The receptors derive from an adult who was a healthcare worker with PCR-confirmed SARS-CoV-2 infection or an uninfected control (not recorded which).

This rearrangement joins TRBV4-2 to TRBJ2-7; perhaps TRBD1 as D (5 bases). The CDR3 spans 15 residues. Germline CDR1 LGHNA, CDR2 YNFKEQ. V was cut by 0 bases and J by 9 bases, with 18 bases left in between. In DNA form, the CDR3 reads TGTGCCAGCAGCCAAGAAAGACAGCCAGAACGGATGCAGTACTTC. Its translation is CASSQERQPERMQYF.

The chain recombines TRBV3-1 with TRBJ2-5; TRBD1 aligns across 7 bases. Trimming at V came to 4 bases and at J to 4 bases, leaving 3 bases not matched to a gene. The CDR3 loop spans 13 amino acids. Germline CDR1 is LGHDT and CDR2 is YNNKEL (reference sequence). This CDR3 reads CASSPAGGETQYF. The CDR3 DNA follows: TGTGCCAGCAGCCCCGCAGGGGGAGAGACCCAGTACTTC.

Comment on this clonotype: A much larger clone lies a single base off, so this may be a read error. The chain links TRBV5-1 to TRBJ2-5; the D is unclear. Germline CDR1 reads SGHRS; CDR2 reads YFSETQ. Trimming stripped 1 base from V and 2 bases from J, with 6 bases between. The CDR3 is 13 amino acids. CDR3 residues: CASSLLPQETQYF. CDR3 coding DNA: TGCGCCAGCAGCTTGTTGCCTCAAGAGACCCAGTACTTC.

This clonotype was counted between two and nine times. The V and J genes are TRBV29-1 and TRBJ2-1, with a weak D call TRBD1 (6 bases). Per germline, CDR1 SQVTM and CDR2 ANQGSEA. The ends were cut back, 8 bases at V and 6 bases at J, with 11 bases in the middle. This CDR3 has 11 amino acids. The CDR3 region has the DNA TGCAGCTACGGACAGTTCAATGAGCAGTTCTTC. This encodes CSYGQFNEQFF.

This clonotype was recorded only once. The germline gene is not matched at one end of the junction; a read error may be the cause. This chain joins TRBV7-9 and TRBJ1-3, with unresolved D. The CDR3 contains 15 residues. From germline, CDR1 is SEHNR and CDR2 FQNEAQ (reference sequence). CDR3 nucleotides: TGTGCCAGCAGCTTAGAGGTGATCTCTAGAAACACCATATATTTT. Its protein is CASSLEVISRNTIYF.

The sample holds many counts of this clonotype. This chain connects TRBV12-3 or TRBV12-4 to TRBJ2-3; 8 bases align to TRBD2. V lost 8 bases, J lost 2 bases, and 12 bases stayed unmatched. CDR3 length equals 16 residues. The CDR3 is CASGPGSGTPTDTQYF. The CDR3 DNA reads TGTGCCAGCGGACCCGGTAGCGGGACTCCCACAGATACGCAGTATTTT.

This clonotype was counted many times. This CDR3 reads CSAREILTGPNGYTF. The CDR3 DNA reads as TGCAGTGCTAGAGAGATACTGACAGGGCCAAATGGCTACACCTTC. The V call is TRBV20-1, the J call TRBJ1-2; 7 nucleotides agree with TRBD1. CDR1 DFQATT and CDR2 SNEGSKA come from the germline V gene (reference sequence). The CDR3 consists of 15 residues. V lost 0 bases and J lost 6; bases outside the gene matches: 10.

This clonotype was seen ten or more times. J is TRBJ1-5 and V is TRBV20-1, with no clear D. V was cut by 7 bases and J by 0 bases, with 19 bases left in between. This CDR3 is built from 16 residues. Germline-derived CDR1 and CDR2 are DFQATT and SNEGSKA (reference sequence). CDR3 amino acids: CSVATPGSPSNQPQHF. Written as DNA, the CDR3 is TGCAGTGTCGCAACACCGGGCAGTCCTAGCAATCAGCCCCAGCATTTT.

This clonotype has ten or more counts. The J gene is TRBJ1-1, the V gene TRBV20-1, with D perhaps matching TRBD1 (6 bases). The CDR3 has 15 residues. The ends were cut back, 6 bases at V and 1 base at J, with 18 bases in the middle. Per germline, CDR1 DFQATT and CDR2 SNEGSKA (reference sequence). The CDR3 nucleotides read TGCAGTGCGCAAAGCGTTTGGACAGAGAACACTGAAGCTTTCTTT. Protein product: CSAQSVWTENTEAFF.

This clonotype was counted at least ten times. The rearrangement joins TRBV4-1 to TRBJ1-1; D is possibly TRBD1 (6 bases). V was pared by 9 bases and J by 1 base, with 12 bases between. CDR1 and CDR2 from the germline V gene are MGHRA and YSYEKL. This CDR3 spans 13 amino acids. The CDR3 spells CARGRQANTEAFF. CDR3 DNA sequence: TGCGCCAGGGGGAGACAGGCGAACACTGAAGCTTTCTTT.

This clonotype was seen only a few times. V usage is TRBV18 and J usage is TRBJ1-1; perhaps TRBD1 as D (5 bases). Trimming pared 0 bases from V and 1 base from J, leaving 15 bases between. The CDR3 sequence is 17 residues long. Germline lookup yields CDR1 KGHSH and CDR2 LQKENI. The CDR3 protein is CASSPPGSLGANTEAFF. DNA for the CDR3: TGTGCCAGCTCACCACCAGGAAGTTTAGGGGCGAACACTGAAGCTTTCTTT.

This clonotype was counted at least ten times. The DNA for the CDR3 is TGTGCCAGCAGTCAAAAAGAGGGTTTGCAGCCCCAGCATTTT. Translation: CASSQKEGLQPQHF. The rearrangement uses TRBV3-1 and TRBJ1-5, with D unresolved. This CDR3 spans 14 amino acids. The germline gives CDR1 LGHDT, CDR2 YNNKEL (reference sequence). V was trimmed by 6 bases and J by 7 bases, leaving 16 bases between them.

V and J are TRBV4-1 and TRBJ2-3; 9 positions match TRBD2. Germline lookup yields CDR1 MGHRA and CDR2 YSYEKL. The CDR3 runs 13 residues. Unmatched junction bases numbered 3, after V lost 4 bases and J lost 7 bases. CDR3 amino acids: CASSLAGVNTQYF. The DNA for the CDR3 is TGCGCCAGCAGCCTAGCGGGGGTGAATACGCAGTATTTT.

In its sample, this clonotype was seen many times. This rearrangement joins TRBV20-1 to TRBJ1-4, with TRBD1 matching over 7 bases. The length of the CDR3 is 15 residues. V lost 2 bases, J lost 5 bases, and 8 bases stayed unmatched. Germline-derived CDR1 and CDR2 are DFQATT and SNEGSKA (reference sequence). The CDR3 DNA sequence: TGCAGTGCTAGACCACCGGGACAGCTGAATGAAAAACTGTTTTTT. Translation: CSARPPGQLNEKLFF.

This clonotype was picked up many times. The chain links TRBV28 to TRBJ1-1, with a tentative D call TRBD1 (5 bases). The CDR3 covers 12 residues. Per germline, CDR1 MDHEN and CDR2 SYDVKM. CDR3 in amino acids: CAIGAVNTEAFF. The CDR3 DNA sequence: TGTGCGATTGGGGCTGTGAACACTGAAGCTTTCTTT.

The chain couples TRBV7-9 to TRBJ2-3; D not certain. The CDR3 covers 16 residues. CDR1 is SEHNR and CDR2 is FQNEAQ in the germline V gene (reference sequence). Trimming pared 2 bases from V and 10 bases from J, leaving 22 bases between. CDR3 region: CASSLIGAPSGGSQYF. Written as DNA, the CDR3 is TGTGCCAGCAGCTTAATCGGCGCGCCGTCAGGCGGTTCGCAGTATTTT.

This clonotype came up a few times. The J gene is TRBJ2-1, the V gene TRBV5-1; TRBD1 aligns across 9 bases. V lost 4 bases, J lost 9 bases, and 8 bases stayed unmatched. There are 14 residues in the CDR3. The germline gives CDR1 SGHRS, CDR2 YFSETQ. DNA of the CDR3: TGCGCCAGCAGCCCGGGACAGGGTCCAAGTGAGCAGTTCTTC. Protein: CASSPGQGPSEQFF.

J is TRBJ2-5 and V is TRBV6-1; no definite D call. The CDR3 is 14 amino acids. Germline values: CDR1 MNHNS, CDR2 SASEGT. Trimming shortened V by 6 bases and J by 1 base, and 12 bases separated the two germline ends. The DNA of the CDR3 is TGTGCCAGCAGCGCATTGCAGGCCCAAGAGACCCAGTACTTC. Translation gives CASSALQAQETQYF.

This clonotype was seen ten or more times. The rearrangement joins TRBV7-2 to TRBJ1-2; no clear D gene. CDR1 is SGHTA, CDR2 FQGNSA, per germline. The CDR3 has 16 residues. With 5 bases removed from V and 2 bases from J, the gap between germline ends came to 18 bases. The CDR3 sequence: CASSPEAVGKNYGYTF. CDR3 nucleotide sequence: TGTGCCAGCAGCCCAGAGGCGGTTGGGAAGAACTATGGCTACACCTTC.

This clonotype was seen repeatedly, ten times or more. This chain links TRBV5-1 with TRBJ1-1; TRBD1 might be the D (5 bases). Germline V gene sequence: CDR1 SGHRS, CDR2 YFSETQ. This CDR3 is 14 amino acids long. The germline V and J ends were trimmed by 5 bases and 1 base, with 12 bases remaining between them. CDR3 coding DNA: TGCGCCAGCAGGGCGGGGGACTCGAACACTGAAGCTTTCTTT. It is translated as CASRAGDSNTEAFF.

This clonotype occurred many times. The chain combines TRBV2 with TRBJ2-5; D is undetermined. This CDR3 region has 12 residues. Germline V gene lookup returns CDR1 SNHLY and CDR2 FYNNEI. The V and J ends lost 5 bases and 4 bases respectively, with 8 bases between them. This CDR3 is CASSWNTETQYF. The CDR3 coding sequence is TGTGCCAGCAGTTGGAATACAGAGACCCAGTACTTC.

The CDR3 sequence is CAWWVGNEQFF. The CDR3 DNA is TGTGCCTGGTGGGTGGGGAATGAGCAGTTCTTC. The chain couples TRBV30 to TRBJ2-1, with D uncertain. Per the germline V gene, CDR1 is GTSNPN and CDR2 is SVGIG (reference sequence). This CDR3 spans 11 amino acids. V lost 5 bases and J lost 7, with 9 bases in between.

This clonotype showed up just a few times. This chain links TRBV20-1 with TRBJ2-5, with D possibly TRBD2 on 6 matching bases. V shed 6 bases and J shed 2 bases, with 16 bases lying between them. Germline CDR1 reads DFQATT; CDR2 reads SNEGSKA (reference sequence). The CDR3 sequence is 14 residues long. The CDR3 DNA is TGCAGTGCCACTAGAGGGGCGGGGCAAGAGACCCAGTACTTC. Protein: CSATRGAGQETQYF.